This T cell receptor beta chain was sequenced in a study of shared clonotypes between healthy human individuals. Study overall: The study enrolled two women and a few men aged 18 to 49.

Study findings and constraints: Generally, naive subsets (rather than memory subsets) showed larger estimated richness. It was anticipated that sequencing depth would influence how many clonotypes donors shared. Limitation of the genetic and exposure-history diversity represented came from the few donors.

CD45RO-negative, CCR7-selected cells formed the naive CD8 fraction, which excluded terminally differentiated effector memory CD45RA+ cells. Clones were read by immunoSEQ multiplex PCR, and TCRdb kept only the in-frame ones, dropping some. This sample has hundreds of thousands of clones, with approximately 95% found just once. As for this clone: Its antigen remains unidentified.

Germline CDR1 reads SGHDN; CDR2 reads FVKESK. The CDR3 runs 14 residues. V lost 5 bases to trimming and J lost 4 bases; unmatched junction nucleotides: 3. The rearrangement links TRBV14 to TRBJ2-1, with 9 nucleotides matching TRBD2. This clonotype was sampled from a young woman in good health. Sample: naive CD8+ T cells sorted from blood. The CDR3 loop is CASSYLAGYNEQFF. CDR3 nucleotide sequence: TGTGCCAGCAGCTATCTAGCGGGGTACAATGAGCAGTTCTTC.